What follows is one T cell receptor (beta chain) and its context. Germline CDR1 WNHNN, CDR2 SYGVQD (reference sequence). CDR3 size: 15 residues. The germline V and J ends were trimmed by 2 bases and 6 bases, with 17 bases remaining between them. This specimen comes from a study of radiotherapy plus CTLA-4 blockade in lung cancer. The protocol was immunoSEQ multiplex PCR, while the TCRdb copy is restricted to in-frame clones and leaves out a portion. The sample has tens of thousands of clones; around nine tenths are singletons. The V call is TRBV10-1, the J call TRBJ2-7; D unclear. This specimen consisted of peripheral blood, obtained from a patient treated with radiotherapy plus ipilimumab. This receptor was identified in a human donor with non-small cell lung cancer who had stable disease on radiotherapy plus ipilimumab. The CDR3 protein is CASSERPLHSSEQYF. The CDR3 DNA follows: TGCGCCAGCAGTGAGAGGCCCCTTCACTCTAGCGAGCAGTACTTC.